The 21 T cell receptor beta chains listed next were all sequenced from one sample in a study of post-analysis software for immune sequencing data. cDNA libraries of TCR beta carried unique molecular identifiers. TCRdb re-derived calls from the PCR reads in MiXCR, one entry per CDR3 protein. The sample carries approximately 770,000 distinct CDR3 sequences, about half recorded once. Study observations and caveats: Patients had higher frequencies than controls of roughly five TRBV segments, including TRBV5-6, TRBV5-1 and TRBV20-1.

No antigen is known for these receptors. Sequencing was done on a sample of blood. These receptors were taken from a girl between 5 and 17 years old with multiple sclerosis.

V gene TRBV4-1 combines with J gene TRBJ2-4; D not resolved. Germline CDR1 reads MGHRA; CDR2 reads YSYEKL. The germline V and J ends were trimmed by 3 bases and 1 base, with 25 bases remaining between them. The CDR3 covers 20 residues. CDR3: CASSHPMGRGRQEAKNIQYF. In DNA form, the CDR3 reads TGCGCCAGCAGCCACCCAATGGGCCGAGGACGTCAGGAGGCCAAAAACATTCAGTACTTC.

Comments on this clonotype: A much larger clone is a single base away; this may be a read error. V and J are TRBV20-1 and TRBJ1-2; no clear D. Per germline, CDR1 DFQATT and CDR2 SNEGSKA (reference sequence). The CDR3 spans 12 residues. The CDR3 region is CRARVGSYGYTF. The CDR3 DNA sequence: TGCAGGGCTAGAGTGGGCAGCTATGGCTACACCTTC.

This clonotype came up a few times. The genes are TRBV29-1 and TRBJ1-1; 7 nucleotides align to TRBD1. Germline V gives CDR1 SQVTM, CDR2 ANQGSEA. J was trimmed by 5 bases and V by 7 bases; bases with no gene match: 4. The CDR3 consists of 11 residues. The CDR3 is CSGRQGTEAFF. CDR3 nucleotides: TGCAGCGGCCGACAGGGAACTGAAGCTTTCTTT. The variable domain in full, with the rest retrieved from reference TRBV29-1 and TRBJ1-1, is SAVISQKPSRDICQRGTSLTIQCQVDSQVTMMFWYRQQPGQSLTLIATANQGSEATYESGFVIDKFPISRPNLTFSTLTVSNMSPEDSSIYLCSGRQGTEAFFGQGTRLTVV.

The CDR3 DNA is TGTGCCAGCAGTGGGGGACAGGGCGGCAATCAGCCCCAGCATTTT. Translation gives CASSGGQGGNQPQHF. V gene TRBV28 combines with J gene TRBJ1-5, with 9 bases fitting TRBD1. Trimming removed 5 bases from V and 2 bases from J; junction bases left unmatched: 4. The CDR3 is made up of 15 amino acids. CDR1 is MDHEN and CDR2 is SYDVKM in the germline V gene.

The CDR3 spells CASSLDGLRASYNEQFF. The CDR3 nucleotides read TGTGCCAGCAGCTTAGATGGACTCAGGGCGTCCTACAATGAGCAGTTCTTC. The chain combines TRBV7-2 with TRBJ2-1, with D perhaps TRBD1 or TRBD2 (5 bases each). The germline V gene has CDR1 SGHTA and CDR2 FQGNSA. Trimming took 1 base from V and 1 from J, leaving 14 bases between them. The CDR3 consists of 17 residues.

This clonotype was seen only a few times. The chain's CDR3 is CATSSAGQQGYEQYF. The CDR3 DNA reads TGTGCCACCAGCAGCGCGGGACAACAGGGCTACGAGCAGTACTTC. The V and J genes are TRBV15 and TRBJ2-7; TRBD1 or TRBD2 may be the D gene (6 bases each). V was pared by 3 bases and J by 3 bases, with 15 bases between. The CDR3 extends over 15 amino acids. CDR1 and CDR2 from the germline V gene are LNHNV and YYDKDF (reference sequence). Based on the CDR3 plus reference TRBV15 and TRBJ2-7, the full variable domain is DAMVIQNPRYQVTQFGKPVTLSCSQTLNHNVMYWYQQKSSQAPKLLFHYYDKDFNNEADTPDNFQSRRPNTSFCFLDIRSPGLGDTAMYLCATSSAGQQGYEQYFGPGTRLTVT.

The V and J genes are TRBV6-1 and TRBJ2-1; 12 bases align to TRBD2. The CDR3 is 16 amino acids. In germline, CDR1 is MNHNS, CDR2 SASEGT. Trimming at V came to 6 bases and at J to 5 bases, leaving 8 bases not matched to a gene. CDR3 coding DNA: TGTGCCAGCAGGACCTGGACTAGCGGGACCCACAATGAGCAGTTCTTC. Translated, it gives CASRTWTSGTHNEQFF.

This clonotype was counted at least ten times. Here the CDR3 DNA reads TGCGCCAGCAGCCAAGGGGGGGGTTCACCCCTCCACTTT. Its protein product is CASSQGGGSPLHF. The V and J genes are TRBV4-1 and TRBJ1-6, with D maybe TRBD1 (5 bases). This CDR3 contains 13 residues. Deletions cut 1 base from V and 9 bases from J, with 7 bases between. Germline V gene lookup returns CDR1 MGHRA and CDR2 YSYEKL.

This clonotype was detected a few times. The chain carries TRBV5-5 and TRBJ2-3, with 9 bases lining up with TRBD2. CDR3 length: 15 amino acids. V dropped 1 base and J dropped 2; count of bases not matched to a gene: 2. Germline values: CDR1 SGHKS, CDR2 YYEKEE (reference sequence). The CDR3 reads CASSLPSGTTDTQYF. The DNA of the CDR3 is TGTGCCAGCAGCTTGCCTAGCGGGACCACAGATACGCAGTATTTT.

The J gene is TRBJ2-3, the V gene TRBV29-1; 10 bases match TRBD2. V lost 3 bases, J lost 6 bases, and 6 bases stayed unmatched. The CDR3 sequence is 14 residues long. Looked up from germline, CDR1 is SQVTM and CDR2 is ANQGSEA. CDR3 amino acids: CSVEASGSPDTQYF. The CDR3 DNA reads TGCAGCGTTGAGGCTAGCGGGAGTCCCGATACGCAGTATTTT.

The J gene is TRBJ1-5, the V gene TRBV20-1; the D is unclear. This CDR3 comprises 14 residues. From germline, CDR1 is DFQATT and CDR2 SNEGSKA (reference sequence). Trimming removed 6 bases from V and 3 bases from J, with 15 bases in between. The CDR3 coding sequence is TGCAGTGCCATAGACTCAAAGACCAATCAGCCCCAGCATTTT. It yields the protein CSAIDSKTNQPQHF.

The chain carries TRBV15 and TRBJ2-7, with D tentatively TRBD2 (6 bases). The germline V and J ends were trimmed by 4 bases and 0 bases, with 13 bases remaining between them. The CDR3 length is 15 residues. Looked up from germline, CDR1 is LNHNV and CDR2 is YYDKDF (reference sequence). CDR3 sequence (DNA): TGTGCCACCAGCATACGGTTGGGGGGCTCCTACGAGCAGTACTTC. Translating gives CATSIRLGGSYEQYF.

The chain uses TRBV10-3 and TRBJ1-5, with 9 nucleotides matching TRBD1. After removal of 10 bases from V and 3 bases from J, the junction contained 7 bases not matched to a gene. The CDR3 has 14 amino acids. Germline V gene lookup returns CDR1 ENHRY and CDR2 SYGVKD. CDR3 in DNA: TGTGCCACCGCCAGGGACAGGGACAATCAGCCCCAGCATTTT. Protein product: CATARDRDNQPQHF.

The gene calls are TRBV7-9 and TRBJ2-5; 9 bases map to TRBD1. V gave up 2 bases and J gave up 2 bases; unmatched junction bases: 6. In germline, CDR1 is SEHNR, CDR2 FQNEAQ (reference sequence). The CDR3 length is 16 residues. The CDR3 reads CASSLKRGTGQETQYF. CDR3 nucleotides: TGTGCCAGCAGCTTAAAGCGAGGGACAGGGCAAGAGACCCAGTACTTC. Full variable domain (remainder filled in from reference TRBV7-9 and TRBJ2-5): DTGVSQNPRHKITKRGQNVTFRCDPISEHNRLYWYRQTLGQGPEFLTYFQNEAQLEKSRLLSDRFSAERPKGSFSTLEIQRTEQGDSAMYLCASSLKRGTGQETQYFGPGTRLLVL.

The chain couples TRBV18 to TRBJ2-1; D may be TRBD1 (5 bases). V lost 3 bases to trimming and J lost 8 bases, with 11 bases between them. This CDR3 has 13 residues. CDR1 and CDR2 (germline): KGHSH, LQKENI. The CDR3 nucleotides are TGTGCCAGCTCACCCTGGACAACCGATGAGCAGTTCTTC. Translation: CASSPWTTDEQFF.

The chain has TRBV12-3 or TRBV12-4 and TRBJ2-7; 11 bases are shared with TRBD2. With 6 bases clipped from V and 10 bases from J, the junction kept 20 bases outside the gene matches. CDR3 length: 17 amino acids. Written as DNA, the CDR3 is TGTGCCAGCAGCCTCGGACTAGCGGGCCCTTCGTCCGGCACTCAGTACTTC. Translated, it gives CASSLGLAGPSSGTQYF.

The V gene is TRBV12-3 or TRBV12-4, the J gene TRBJ2-1; the match to TRBD2 covers 10 bases. This CDR3 has 17 residues. With V trimmed by 2 bases and J by 6 bases, 10 bases remained unmatched. CDR3 sequence reads: CASSLRGELAGVNEQFF. The CDR3 nucleotides are TGTGCCAGCAGTTTAAGGGGCGAGCTAGCGGGAGTCAATGAGCAGTTCTTC.

The rearrangement links TRBV5-1 to TRBJ2-3, with D perhaps given as TRBD1 or TRBD2 (5 bases each). The V end was cut by 7 bases, the J end by 5 bases, with 11 bases between. The CDR3 is made up of 12 amino acids. Germline V gene sequence: CDR1 SGHRS, CDR2 YFSETQ. The CDR3 coding sequence is TGCGCCAGCGGCGAGGGGCGAGATACGCAGTATTTT. It encodes CASGEGRDTQYF.

This clonotype appeared a single time. This rearrangement joins TRBV6-6 to TRBJ2-1; 14 bases agree with TRBD2. With V trimmed by 8 bases and J by 9 bases, 9 bases remained unmatched. The CDR3 consists of 15 residues. The V gene's germline CDR1 is MNHNY and CDR2 SVGAGI (reference sequence). The CDR3 protein is CASRMGGLAGAEQFF. The CDR3 region has the DNA TGTGCCAGCCGTATGGGGGGACTAGCGGGAGCTGAGCAGTTCTTC.

In nucleotides, the CDR3 is TGTGCCAGCAGCCGTCACGACTCGACGGGCGACCAAGAGACCCAGTACTTC. Encoded protein: CASSRHDSTGDQETQYF. This sequence joins TRBV4-2 and TRBJ2-5; no firm D call. The CDR3 totals 17 residues. CDR1 is LGHNA and CDR2 is YNFKEQ in the germline V gene. Trimming cost V 4 bases and J 0 bases, with 18 bases left between them.

This clonotype appeared a few times. The CDR3 bases are TGCGCCAGCAGCTGGGACATTAACTATGGCTACACCTTC. Translated: CASSWDINYGYTF. The chain joins TRBV5-1 to TRBJ1-2; D is possibly TRBD1 (6 bases). Germline V CDR1 and CDR2: SGHRS, YFSETQ. Trimming took 3 bases from V and 1 from J, leaving 7 bases between them. The CDR3 runs to 13 residues.